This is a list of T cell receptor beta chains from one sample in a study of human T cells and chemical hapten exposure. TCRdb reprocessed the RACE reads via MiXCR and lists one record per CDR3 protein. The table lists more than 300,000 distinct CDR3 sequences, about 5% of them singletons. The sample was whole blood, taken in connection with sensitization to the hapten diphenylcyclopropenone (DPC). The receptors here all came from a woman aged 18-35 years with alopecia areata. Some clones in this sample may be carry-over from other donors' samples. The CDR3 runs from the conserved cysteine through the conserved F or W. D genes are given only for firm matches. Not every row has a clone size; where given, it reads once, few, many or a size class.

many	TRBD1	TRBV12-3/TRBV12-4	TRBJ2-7	TGTGCCAGCAGCCCCGGGACAGGGGGCACCTACGAGCAGTACTTC	CASSPGTGGTYEQYF
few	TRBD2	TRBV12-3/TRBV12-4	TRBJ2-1	TGTGCCAGCCGGACTAGCGGACTCAATGAGCAGTTCTTC	CASRTSGLNEQFF
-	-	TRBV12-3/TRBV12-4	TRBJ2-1	TGTGCCAGCAGTTTGGGGCTTGGGGGGTACAATGAGCAGTTCTTC	CASSLGLGGYNEQFF
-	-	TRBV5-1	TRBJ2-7	TGCGCCACCTCACCTGGGGATGTGGGGTACGAGCAGTACTTC	CATSPGDVGYEQYF
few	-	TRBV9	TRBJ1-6	TGTGCCAGCAGTTCCGGGATCGGCCTTAATTCACCCCTCCACTTT	CASSSGIGLNSPLHF
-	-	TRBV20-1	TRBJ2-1	TGCAGTGCTGGACCTGAGGATGAGCAGTTCTTC	CSAGPEDEQFF
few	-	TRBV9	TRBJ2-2	TGTGCCAGCAGCGTTCTAAGCGTTCCGAACACCGGGGAGCTGTTTTTT	CASSVLSVPNTGELFF
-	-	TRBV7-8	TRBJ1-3	TGTGCCAGCAGCTTAGCGTATATCAGGGACGTCCTCGGTCGCTCTGGAAACACCATATATTTT	CASSLAYIRDVLGRSGNTIYF
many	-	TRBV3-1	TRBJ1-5	TGTGCCAGCAGCCAAGATCCGGTCCGGCCCCAGCATTTT	CASSQDPVRPQHF
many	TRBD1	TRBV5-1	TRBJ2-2	TGCGCCAGCAGCTCAGACGGACAGGGGTGGAACACCGGGGAGCTGTTTTTT	CASSSDGQGWNTGELFF
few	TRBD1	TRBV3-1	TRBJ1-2	TGTGCCAGCAGCCGGGAACAGGGGGCAGACGGCTACACCTTC	CASSREQGADGYTF
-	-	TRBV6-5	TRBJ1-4	TGTGCCAGCAGTTTCACAAGGGGCCGTAATGAAAAACTGTTTTTT	CASSFTRGRNEKLFF
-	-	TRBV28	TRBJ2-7	TGTGCCAGCAACCTTCGGACCGTCCACGAGCAGTACTTC	CASNLRTVHEQYF
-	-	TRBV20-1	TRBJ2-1	TGCAGTGCTGAAACTAAAGGGTCCTACAATGAGCAGTTCTTC	CSAETKGSYNEQFF
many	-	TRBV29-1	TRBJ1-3	TGCAGCGTTGTGGCTAGCTCTGGAAACACCATATATTTT	CSVVASSGNTIYF
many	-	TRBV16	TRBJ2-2	TGTGCCAGCAGCCAATTCCAGGGGCGATCGGCTGGGGAGCTGTTTTTT	CASSQFQGRSAGELFF
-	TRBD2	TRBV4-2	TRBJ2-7	TGTGCCAGCAGCCAAGATTGGGCTAGCGGGGGAAGTTACGAGCAGTACTTC	CASSQDWASGGSYEQYF
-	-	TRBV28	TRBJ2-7	TGTGCCAGCAGTTCCGGCTTCTCCTACGAGCAGTACTTC	CASSSGFSYEQYF
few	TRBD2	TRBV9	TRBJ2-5	TGTGCCAGCAGCGTGACTAGCGGCCAACAGACCCAGTACTTC	CASSVTSGQQTQYF
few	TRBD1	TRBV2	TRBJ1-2	TGTGCCAGCAGCGCTACGGGACAGGGAGGCGGCTACACCTTC	CASSATGQGGGYTF
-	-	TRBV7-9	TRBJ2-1	TGTGCCAGCAGCTTAGGGGCAGGAGAGCAGTTCTTC	CASSLGAGEQFF
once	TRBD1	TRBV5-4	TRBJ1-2	TGTGCCAGCAGCTGGGACAGGGACAATGGCTACACCTTC	CASSWDRDNGYTF
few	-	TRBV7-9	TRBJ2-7	TGTGCCAGCAGCGCCGGGGGAATGACCTACGAGCAGTACTTC	CASSAGGMTYEQYF
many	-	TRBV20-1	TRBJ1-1	TGCAGTGCTAGTGGGGCCTACACTGAAGCTTTCTTT	CSASGAYTEAFF
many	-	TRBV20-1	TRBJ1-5	TGCAGTGCTAGAGATGCGCAGGGCTCTAGCAATCAGCCCCAGCATTTT	CSARDAQGSSNQPQHF
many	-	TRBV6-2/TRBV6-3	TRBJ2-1	TGTGCCAGCAGGCTTTATGGGCCCGGAGAGGCCTCCTACAATGAGCAGTTCTTC	CASRLYGPGEASYNEQFF
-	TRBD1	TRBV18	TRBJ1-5	TGTGCCAGCTCACCACAGACAGGGGGACGCAATCAGCCCCAGCATTTT	CASSPQTGGRNQPQHF
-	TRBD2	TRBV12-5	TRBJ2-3	TGTGCTAGTGGTTTCGGGAGCGGGGTAACAGATACGCAGTATTTT	CASGFGSGVTDTQYF
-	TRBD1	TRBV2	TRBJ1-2	TGTGCCAGCAGTGAACAGGGGGTAGTTGGCTACACCTTC	CASSEQGVVGYTF
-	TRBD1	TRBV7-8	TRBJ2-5	TGTGCCAGCAGCCGCGACCAGACAGGGCAAGAGACCCAGTACTTC	CASSRDQTGQETQYF
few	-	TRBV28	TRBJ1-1	TGTGCCAGCAGTCCAGGGCTTCGCACTGAAGCTTTCTTT	CASSPGLRTEAFF
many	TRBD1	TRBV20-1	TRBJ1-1	TGCAGTGCGAGGGGACAGGGGTACGCTGAAGCTTTCTTT	CSARGQGYAEAFF
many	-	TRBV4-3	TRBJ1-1	TGCGCCAGCAGCCAGGTCCTGAACACTGAAGCTTTCTTT	CASSQVLNTEAFF
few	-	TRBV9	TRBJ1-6	TGTGCCAGCAGCCCTGCCCCGGGTTCACCCCTCCACTTT	CASSPAPGSPLHF
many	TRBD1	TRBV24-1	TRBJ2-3	TGTGCCACCAGTGAGACAGGGGGAGATACGCAGTATTTT	CATSETGGDTQYF
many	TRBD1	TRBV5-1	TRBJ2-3	TGCGCCAGCAGCTTGGATGGGGGGACAGGGAGCACAGATACGCAGTATTTT	CASSLDGGTGSTDTQYF
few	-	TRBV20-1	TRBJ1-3	TGCAGTGCTAGAGATTCGGGGGGCTCTGGAAACACCATATATTTT	CSARDSGGSGNTIYF
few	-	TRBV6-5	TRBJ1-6	TGTGCCAGCAGTTACTCTATAAGGGCTAAATCACCCCTCCACTTT	CASSYSIRAKSPLHF
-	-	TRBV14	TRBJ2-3	TGTGCCAGCAGCCAAGATGGTTACAAGGGAGATACGCAGTATTTT	CASSQDGYKGDTQYF
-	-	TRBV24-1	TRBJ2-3	TGTGCCACCAGTGATCGAAAGACTGGAGCAGATACGCAGTATTTT	CATSDRKTGADTQYF
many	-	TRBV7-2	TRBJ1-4	TGTGCCAGCAGCTTAGACGGATTCGGACTGTTTTTT	CASSLDGFGLFF
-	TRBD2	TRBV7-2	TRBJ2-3	TGTGCCAGCAGAGATCGGGGGGGCCGCGCAGATACGCAGTATTTT	CASRDRGGRADTQYF
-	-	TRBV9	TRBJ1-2	TGTGCCAGCAGCGTAGGGTCTTCTAACTATGGCTACACCTTC	CASSVGSSNYGYTF
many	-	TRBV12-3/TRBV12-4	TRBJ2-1	TGTGCCAGCAGTCCTGGACTTTCCAATGAGCAGTTCTTC	CASSPGLSNEQFF
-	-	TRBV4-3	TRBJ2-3	TGCGCCAGCAGCCATGTCGTCGACCCCAGGAAGGGCACAGATACGCAGTATTTT	CASSHVVDPRKGTDTQYF
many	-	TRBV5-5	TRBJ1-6	TGTGCCAGCAAGGGACTGTTGAATTCACCCCTCCACTTT	CASKGLLNSPLHF
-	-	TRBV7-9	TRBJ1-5	TGTGCCAGCGGAGCTGGATGGGGTCTACAGCATTTT	CASGAGWGLQHF
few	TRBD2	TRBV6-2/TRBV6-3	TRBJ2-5	TGTGCCAGCAGTCTGACTAGCGGGGATGAGACCCAGTACTTC	CASSLTSGDETQYF
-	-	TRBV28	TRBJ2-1	TGTGCCAGCAGGAAGAGACCCGGGAATGAGCAGTTCTTC	CASRKRPGNEQFF
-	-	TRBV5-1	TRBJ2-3	TGCGCCAGCAGCATACAGGGTTCGCTGAACACAGATACGCAGTATTTT	CASSIQGSLNTDTQYF
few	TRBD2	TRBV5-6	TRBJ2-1	TGTGCCAGCAGCTTTGGACTAGGCCACAACAATGAGCAGTTCTTC	CASSFGLGHNNEQFF
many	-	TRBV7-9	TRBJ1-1	TGTGCCAGCAGCTTAGGCGGGGGCTACACTGAAGCTTTCTTT	CASSLGGGYTEAFF
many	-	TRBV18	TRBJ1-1	TGTGCCAGCTCACACGGAGAGAACACTGAAGCTTTCTTT	CASSHGENTEAFF
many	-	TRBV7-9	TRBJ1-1	TGTGCCAGCAGCCCTTCTGGACAGCTGAACACTGAAGCTTTCTTT	CASSPSGQLNTEAFF
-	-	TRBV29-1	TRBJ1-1	TGCAGCGTCCACTCCATCCCAGGGTATGCTTTCTTT	CSVHSIPGYAFF
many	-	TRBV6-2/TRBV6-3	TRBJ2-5	TGTGCCAGCTCGGGATTCCAAAAGACCCAGTACTTC	CASSGFQKTQYF
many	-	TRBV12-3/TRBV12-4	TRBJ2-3	TGTGCCAGCAGTCCCAGGGGGGCCGGCACAGATACGCAGTATTTT	CASSPRGAGTDTQYF
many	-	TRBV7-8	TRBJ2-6	TGTGCCAGCAGCTTAGCGGACAGCTCTGGGGCCAACGTCCTGACTTTC	CASSLADSSGANVLTF
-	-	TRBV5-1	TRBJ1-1	TGCGCCAGCAGCTTGTATAGTGCGAACACTGAAGCTTTCTTT	CASSLYSANTEAFF